This T cell receptor (beta chain) stems from a study of T cells after yellow fever vaccination. At the level of the study: Each low-cell-number fraction was prepared by means of SMART-Seq v4 Ultra Low Input. General study findings and limits: Weaker in magnitude, the secondary response showed a faster peak on day 5 versus 15. Once the booster was given, most primary-vaccination clones reappeared, at about 96% for CD4 and over 75% for CD8.

The germline gives CDR1 KGHSH, CDR2 LQKENI. The CDR3 spans 17 residues. J gave up 4 bases and V 1 base, and 11 bases lay outside the gene matches. A remark on this clonotype: Antigen: not known.

Production of TCR cDNA was by 5'RACE template switching, which also added a universal primer site and UMIs. TCRdb recomputed calls from the 5' RACE reads with MiXCR, one row per CDR3 protein. The sample contains about 340,000 distinct CDR3 sequences, around an eighth of which appear only once. The material sequenced was CD4+ T cells sorted from PBMCs, taken 15 days after the yellow fever booster vaccination. The receptor was isolated from a man between 18 and 35 years old who received the YFV17D yellow fever vaccine. The chain carries TRBV18 and TRBJ1-2; 8 positions agree with TRBD1. CDR3 sequence: CASSPLTSRGLVYGYTF. CDR3 bases: TGTGCCAGCTCACCACTCACGTCCAGGGGGCTAGTCTATGGCTACACCTTC.